What follows is one T cell receptor beta chain and its context. Its matching antigen is unknown. From the 5' RACE reads, TCRdb called clonotypes with MiXCR, one entry per CDR3 protein. The table lists about 320,000 distinct CDR3 sequences, around 4.5% of them singletons. This entry belongs to a study of T cells after yellow fever vaccination. Study summary: Preparation of fractions with low cell numbers was performed using SMART-Seq v4 Ultra Low Input.

General observations from the study: Re-detected after boosting: most primary clones, 96% of CD4 and about 89% of CD8.

CDR1 is DFQATT, CDR2 SNEGSKA, per germline (reference sequence). This CDR3 comprises 15 residues. V was cut by 3 bases and J by 1 base, with 14 bases left in between. The clonotype comes from a young man who received the YFV17D yellow fever vaccine. The sample consisted of PBMCs, taken 15 days after the yellow fever booster vaccination. The genes are TRBV20-1 and TRBJ2-3; TRBD2 might be the D (6 bases). CDR3 DNA sequence: TGCAGTGCTAGGAACCGGGACTCTGGCACAGATACGCAGTATTTT. This sequence encodes CSARNRDSGTDTQYF.